This TCR beta chain was sequenced during a study of cytomegalovirus exposure and HLA in healthy donors (dated by TCRdb to 2015 to 2018). Study-wide context: In an earlier analysis of roughly 590 of the donors, around 290 Gb of sequence data and 117 million unique TCR beta sequences from about 179 million T cells were reported. The number of typed donors differed by locus: about 629-630 for A, B, C, DRB1 and DQB1; approximately 520 for DQA1; approximately 600 for DPA1; and around 490 for DPB1. Of the approximately 400 genotyped donors, around 81% fell in the genetic ancestry cluster associated with self-reported Caucasian donors. Donor age, sex, ethnicity and CMV serostatus were compiled alongside the repertoire data. The study profiled the T cell repertoires of hundreds of subjects by immunosequencing and related them to cytomegalovirus serostatus. All discovery cohort repertoires had been generated using a single sequencing platform. The aim of the study was to test whether cataloging public T cell receptors could identify signatures of past pathogen exposure. Both class I and class II loci were covered by HLA typing, at four-digit resolution. The study combined high-throughput TCR immunosequencing, statistical association of individual TCRs with disease status, and machine learning to predict cytomegalovirus infection status. To decide whether each TCR beta V gene segment behaved as functional or pseudogenic, an earlier analysis of 587 of the donors relied on high-throughput TCR beta sequencing. Genome-wide SNP genotypes for about three fifths of the 666 donors were used in a later genetic analysis, which treated that subset as a discovery cohort. Rather than using new phenotypic data, the later analysis identified candidate immune exposures from TCR beta sequences and from how often those sequences occurred across donors. A later analysis re-analyzed previously published TCR beta repertoires from roughly 600 donors and added high-resolution HLA genotyping to study TCR occurrence patterns. About 5 DR-DQ haplotypes were handled as single units for association and clustering, since linkage in the cohort was strong. Across 398 genotyped donors of the cohort, an average of about 220,000 unique TCR beta nucleotide sequences per donor were sequenced, and roughly 18% of those sequences were non-productive. Besides the first cohort of 666 subjects, a separate validation cohort made up of 95 to 150 different subjects was used. An early release that covered about 600 HLA-typed donors contained approximately 300 gigabases of sequencing data and about 84 million unique TCR sequences.

Here is what the overall study found, with its caveats: CMV serostatus was the only immune exposure information available for the cohort. In vitro tests confirmed that a few of the cytomegalovirus-associated TCR beta chains recognize cytomegalovirus antigens. A cluster of highly shared sequence variants was judged likely to be a technical artifact of the sequencing pipeline. In the study, 150 to 200 TCR beta chains were listed as associated with cytomegalovirus. Cytomegalovirus status was reported to be diagnosed by the classifier with high specificity and sensitivity in both the original and validation cohorts. Sequencing depth was assumed to be roughly uniform across donors in the presence/absence analyses, though that assumption may not hold. Specific HLA alleles were associated with roughly 16,000 TCR beta sequences at a false discovery rate of 0.05 in a later analysis. A later analysis found that TCR association rates varied across HLA loci, with DRB1 alleles showing the most associated TCRs and HLA-C alleles the fewest. Linkage disequilibrium might explain the correlated functional status among segregating V segments, but an unknown experimental factor could not be ruled out. In a later genetic analysis, fewer N-insertions in productive TCRs were reported among donors in an Asian-associated ancestry cluster than the roughly 700-donor mean. The cohort was sequenced for TCR beta chains only, and without alpha or paired-chain data the features that could be detected were limited. In a later analysis, most CMV-associated TCR beta chains were found to appear HLA-restricted, with HLA associations seemingly driven largely by CMV exposure. In an earlier analysis of under 600 of the donors, most TCR beta V segments were observed in productive rearrangements about 87% or about 30% of the time, broadly matching IMGT annotations. A further reported finding was that TCR beta sequences accurately predicted the HLA-A and HLA-B alleles for most subjects in the first cohort. In a later genetic analysis, a missense DCLRE1C variant was associated with V-gene and J-gene trimming of TCR beta chains, and the association was replicated in an independent cohort. When HLA alleles, especially DR and DQ, strongly co-occurred, TCR associations were difficult to assign to individual alleles. The authors suggested that the approach could potentially be generalized to other disease states and immunological phenotypes. About 17 rarely observed V segments, including chromosome 9 orphons, were excluded from the earlier analysis of approximately 500 of the donors because counts were too low. Most TCR sequences were observed very rarely across donors, whereas some public TCRs were present in many individuals. Because HLA typing was unavailable for some donors at each locus, only the typed subset was used in association tests. Several of the top co-occurrence clusters appeared to be linked to parvovirus B19, influenza, CMV and Epstein-Barr virus, according to a later analysis. In a later analysis, HLA-associated TCR beta chains were found to be more clonally expanded and to have lower generation probabilities than equally common non-associated chains.

The cohort was made up of 650 to 700 healthy bone marrow donors. At the time of sampling, every cohort member was nominally healthy, though immune exposures that went unrecorded were likely present. The donor was CMV seropositive and belonged to the group of 250 to 300 seropositive cohort members. A peripheral blood sample was provided by each donor, and peripheral blood mononuclear cells were used for TCR beta sequencing. The Qiagen DNeasy Blood Extraction Kit was used to extract genomic DNA from the blood cell samples. Library construction relied on the immunoSEQ multiplex PCR assay. A mixture of 60 forward primers for TCR Vbeta segments and 13 reverse primers for TCR Jbeta segments was used in the multiplex PCR. The CDR3 region of rearranged TCR beta genes was amplified from genomic DNA by a multiplex PCR assay. On the Illumina HiSeq System, the amplified TCR beta libraries were sequenced as 87-base-pair reads. As for how the authors treated the data: In a later analysis, tens of millions of unique TCR beta chains were counted across the 666 repertoires, and about 10 million of these chains were shared by at least two donors. To remove PCR and sequencing errors, raw reads were error-corrected and collapsed into unique sequences using a nearest-neighbor algorithm that merged closely related sequences. To assign V, D and J gene segments, CDR3 sequences were aligned to IMGT reference sequences. Each retained sequence needed at least a six-nucleotide match to both a V gene segment and a J gene segment. A rearrangement counted as productive if the CDR3 had no stop codons and remained in frame with V and J, and every other rearrangement counted as non-productive. CDR3 was defined by IMGT convention, running from the second conserved V-encoded cysteine to the conserved J-encoded phenylalanine. The earlier analysis of 587 of the donors excluded sequences that lacked an unambiguous match to a single V gene segment. In an earlier analysis of 587 of the donors, V segments were called functional above 56.7% productive rearrangements and were called segregating when the between-donor standard deviation exceeded 5%. A statistical classification framework was developed to diagnose cytomegalovirus status using the catalog of TCR beta chain sequences. A later analysis assigned V and J genes by comparing TCR nucleotide sequences with IMGT/GENE-DB human TR gene sequences. In a later analysis, CDR3 sequences and most-parsimonious VDJ recombination scenarios were assigned using the TCRdist pipeline. In a later analysis, each TCR beta chain was defined by its CDR3 amino acid sequence together with its V-gene family, and reads without a unique V-gene family were excluded. As a way to deal with suspected cross-contamination and a sequencing artifact, a later analysis dropped under 600 nucleotide sequences that were highly shared and had low generation probability. For each public chain, a later analysis derived a clonal expansion index from normalized ranks of inferred template counts within each repertoire. In a later analysis, generation probabilities were computed with a VDJ recombination model fitted to out-of-frame rearrangements, and the resulting probabilities were checked against IGoR. A later analysis scored TCR-TCR, TCR-HLA and TCR-CMV co-occurrence with hypergeometric tests, applying a repertoire-size bias correction to TCR pairs. A later analysis estimated false discovery rates by permuting HLA or CMV assignments 20 times. In a later analysis, co-occurring TCRs were grouped using DBSCAN, with TCRdist sequence similarity added in when clustering inside HLA-allele-positive subsets. For co-occurrence clustering, repertoires with fewer than 30,000 or more than 120,000 public chains were excluded, along with about five repertoires with anomalous nucleotide sharing. The clones in this table, taken by TCRdb from immuneACCESS, are in-frame only. Not every clone is retained; where verified, under half of the shortfall comes from an unresolved V gene, and the cause of the rest is unknown. For V, J and clone size, that table is used; D and trimming come from the DNA. For this sample the table gives 80,000 or so clones, of which 74% were detected only once. Of the sample, about 22% falls within the top ten clones.

Details on this clone: There is no known antigen for this receptor. No much larger clone is present one base from it, and per-base qualities are unavailable.

This TCR was recovered from a man aged 30 to 45 in good health and CMV-seropositive. The specimen sequenced was PBMCs.

The encoded CDR3 is CASSRPGQAYNEQFF. The nucleotides are TGTGCCAGCAGTCGACCGGGACAGGCCTACAATGAGCAGTTCTTC. The rearranged chain carries TRBV6-5 and TRBJ2-1, with 8 bases matching TRBD1. The germline V gene specifies MNHEY as CDR1 and SVGAGI as CDR2. From the cysteine through the phenylalanine, the CDR3 covers 15 amino acids. Just CDR3 DNA is preserved here, 45 bases in frame from base 1. V and J are trimmed by 5 bases and 2 bases, and the gene matches miss 5 bases of the junction.